This TCR beta chain originates from a study of shared clonotypes between healthy human individuals. The CDR3 sequence is 17 residues long. The germline V gene has CDR1 LGHNA and CDR2 YNFKEQ. After removal of 0 bases from V and 6 bases from J, the junction contained 9 bases not matched to a gene. Genomic DNA from each subset was divided evenly over several immunoSEQ plates. Profiling relied on immunoSEQ multiplex PCR, and the TCRdb table lists in-frame clones only, not all of them. The sample has about 580,000 clones, 98% seen once. Only CD45RO-negative cells positively selected for CCR7 counted as naive CD8 cells, so terminally differentiated effector memory CD45RA+ cells were excluded. Findings of the study overall: Non-shared clonotypes had lower generation probabilities than those shared by all four donors. In a handful of donors, around 5% of naive CD4 clonotypes appeared in common. Larger richness was generally estimated for naive than memory subsets.

As concerns this clone: As yet, its antigen is unknown.

The sequence was obtained from a man aged 30 to 39 in good health. The rearrangement uses TRBV4-2 and TRBJ2-1; TRBD2 aligns across 9 bases. The sample comprised naive CD8+ T cells sorted from blood. CDR3 in DNA: TGTGCCAGCAGCCAAGATGGGCTAGCGGGAACGATCAATGAGCAGTTCTTC. The encoded protein is CASSQDGLAGTINEQFF.